This entry lists 7 T cell receptor beta chains sequenced from one sample in a study of blood T cell repertoires in COVID-19. Profiled with immunoSEQ multiplex PCR; TCRdb holds only in-frame clones, not every one. The data show approximately 300,000 clones, with 80% to 85% seen just once and 15% to 18% held by the top ten. What was sequenced was peripheral blood. Receptor source: a person aged 65 to 85 with COVID-19, enrolled during active disease.

CDR3 in DNA: TGTGCCAGCAGGCCCGGGGATAGCGGGAGGGCCTACCTTGGGGAGACCCAGTACTTC. This encodes CASRPGDSGRAYLGETQYF. V and J are TRBV3-1 (or the pseudogene TRBV3-2) and TRBJ2-5; 11 bases map to TRBD2. V lost 6 bases to trimming and J lost 5 bases; unmatched junction nucleotides: 20. CDR1 and CDR2 from the germline V gene are LGHDT and YNNKEL (reference sequence). This CDR3 is 19 amino acids long.

The rearrangement joins TRBV2 to TRBJ1-5, with D unclear. Trimming took off 2 bases at V and 6 bases at J, with 8 bases between the two ends. Germline V gene sequence: CDR1 SNHLY, CDR2 FYNNEI. The CDR3 has 13 amino acids. The CDR3 coding sequence is TGTGCCAGCAGTGAAACGTGGGCTCAGCCCCAGCATTTT. Translation: CASSETWAQPQHF.

This rearrangement joins TRBV6-5 to TRBJ2-3, with 7 bases that match TRBD2. This CDR3 contains 15 residues. In germline, CDR1 is MNHEY, CDR2 SVGAGI. Trimming took 4 bases from V and 0 from J; bases not matched to a gene: 4. DNA for the CDR3: TGTGCCAGCAGTTCTCCAGCGGGAAGCACAGATACGCAGTATTTT. As protein: CASSSPAGSTDTQYF.

The J gene is TRBJ2-5, the V gene TRBV2; D is perhaps TRBD2 (6 bases). Germline V lookup: CDR1 SNHLY, CDR2 FYNNEI. V shed 6 bases and J shed 2 bases, with 13 bases lying between them. There are 14 residues in the CDR3. In DNA form, the CDR3 reads TGTGCCAGCAGGGGCCGGGACTTTCAAGAGACCCAGTACTTC. Its protein is CASRGRDFQETQYF.

The V gene is TRBV9, the J gene TRBJ1-6; unclear D gene. The CDR3 runs to 14 residues. V was pared by 3 bases and J by 7 bases, with 11 bases between. Germline CDR1 SGDLS, CDR2 YYNGEE. Written as DNA, the CDR3 is TGTGCCAGCAGCGAGACTGCCGTGAATTCACCCCTCCACTTT. Translated: CASSETAVNSPLHF.

V is TRBV27 and J is TRBJ1-2; possible D gene TRBD1, 6 bases. V lost 6 bases to trimming and J lost 4 bases, with 18 bases between them. This CDR3 spans 15 amino acids. Germline assignment: CDR1 MNHEY and CDR2 SMNVEV (reference sequence). The CDR3 loop reads CASSPPRGGAYGYTF. The CDR3 region has the DNA TGTGCCAGCAGCCCTCCCCGTGGGGGCGCCTATGGCTACACCTTC.

This clone was observed a handful of times. The chain is built from TRBV30 and TRBJ1-2; the match to TRBD1 covers 8 bases. CDR3 length: 13 residues. V shed 7 bases and J 3 bases; nucleotides not matched to a gene: 7. Germline assignment: CDR1 GTSNPN and CDR2 SVGIG (reference sequence). As DNA, the CDR3 is TGTGCCTCCTCGACAGGGGTGTACTATGGCTACACCTTC. Translation: CASSTGVYYGYTF.